A selection of T cell receptor beta chains follows, all from one sample in a study of post-analysis software for immune sequencing data. In TCRdb, the PCR reads were re-called with MiXCR into one record per CDR3 protein. This table holds about 210,000 distinct CDR3 sequences, approximately 30% found once. Sequencing was performed on blood. Receptors were obtained from a girl aged 2-17 years with multiple sclerosis. Both conserved end residues are part of each CDR3. Fields, in order: V gene, J gene, D gene, clone size, CDR3 protein, CDR3 DNA. D genes are given only for firm matches. Only some rows state a clone size, as once, few, many or a class for expanded clones.

v_call: TRBV7-8; j_call: TRBJ2-1; d_call: TRBD2; clone_size: NA; cdr3_aa: CASSLARTSGEQFF; cdr3_nt: TGTGCCAGCAGCTTAGCCCGGACTAGCGGGGAGCAGTTCTTC
v_call: TRBV24-1; j_call: TRBJ1-1; d_call: TRBD1; clone_size: NA; cdr3_aa: CATSDSGQGDTEAFF; cdr3_nt: TGTGCCACCAGTGATTCGGGACAGGGGGACACTGAAGCTTTCTTT
v_call: TRBV10-1; j_call: TRBJ2-5; d_call: NA; clone_size: many; cdr3_aa: CASSSTGYGETQYF; cdr3_nt: TGCGCCAGCAGTTCCACGGGTTACGGAGAGACCCAGTACTTC
v_call: TRBV18; j_call: TRBJ1-4; d_call: NA; clone_size: once; cdr3_aa: CASSPTARGEKLFF; cdr3_nt: TGTGCCAGCTCACCGACAGCCCGGGGTGAAAAACTGTTTTTT
v_call: TRBV5-1; j_call: TRBJ2-1; d_call: TRBD2; clone_size: many; cdr3_aa: CASSLERGGGNEQFF; cdr3_nt: TGCGCCAGCAGCTTGGAGCGGGGGGGAGGCAATGAGCAGTTCTTC
v_call: TRBV12-3/TRBV12-4; j_call: TRBJ2-7; d_call: NA; clone_size: few; cdr3_aa: CASSTNGGAGEQYF; cdr3_nt: TGTGCCAGCAGTACCAATGGGGGGGCGGGCGAGCAGTACTTC
v_call: TRBV2; j_call: TRBJ1-2; d_call: NA; clone_size: NA; cdr3_aa: CASSEGRRAYGYTF; cdr3_nt: TGTGCCAGCAGTGAAGGGCGTAGGGCCTATGGCTACACCTTC
v_call: TRBV20-1; j_call: TRBJ1-1; d_call: TRBD1; clone_size: many; cdr3_aa: CSAKGATEAFF; cdr3_nt: TGCAGTGCCAAGGGGGCAACTGAAGCTTTCTTT
v_call: TRBV5-1; j_call: TRBJ2-7; d_call: NA; clone_size: many; cdr3_aa: CASGSAQGSYEQYF; cdr3_nt: TGCGCCAGCGGCTCAGCGCAGGGGTCCTACGAGCAGTACTTC
v_call: TRBV29-1; j_call: TRBJ2-1; d_call: TRBD2; clone_size: many; cdr3_aa: CSDRTSGRAGPNEQFF; cdr3_nt: TGCAGCGATCGGACTAGCGGGAGGGCCGGTCCCAATGAGCAGTTCTTC
v_call: TRBV20-1; j_call: TRBJ2-7; d_call: NA; clone_size: NA; cdr3_aa: CSTTLGGVSYEQYF; cdr3_nt: TGCAGTACAACCTTGGGGGGAGTCTCCTACGAGCAGTACTTC
v_call: TRBV20-1; j_call: TRBJ1-1; d_call: NA; clone_size: NA; cdr3_aa: CSARGSIGTTEAFF; cdr3_nt: TGCAGTGCTAGGGGGTCGATAGGGACGACTGAAGCTTTCTTT
v_call: TRBV20-1; j_call: TRBJ2-5; d_call: NA; clone_size: many; cdr3_aa: CSASNPSGLEEQYF; cdr3_nt: TGCAGTGCTAGTAACCCCTCTGGGCTGGAGGAGCAGTACTTC
v_call: TRBV15; j_call: TRBJ1-1; d_call: NA; clone_size: many; cdr3_aa: CATTPRGMNTEAFF; cdr3_nt: TGTGCCACCACCCCCCGGGGAATGAACACTGAAGCTTTCTTT
v_call: TRBV18; j_call: TRBJ2-1; d_call: NA; clone_size: NA; cdr3_aa: CASSPPRGRYNEQFF; cdr3_nt: TGTGCCAGCTCACCACCCCGGGGGCGGTACAATGAGCAGTTCTTC
v_call: TRBV20-1; j_call: TRBJ1-1; d_call: NA; clone_size: few; cdr3_aa: CSARLGAMNTEAFF; cdr3_nt: TGCAGTGCTAGGTTGGGGGCCATGAACACTGAAGCTTTCTTT
v_call: TRBV2; j_call: TRBJ2-1; d_call: NA; clone_size: NA; cdr3_aa: CASSYKFRDRPYNEQFF; cdr3_nt: TGTGCCAGCAGTTACAAATTCAGGGATCGCCCATACAATGAGCAGTTCTTC
v_call: TRBV4-1; j_call: TRBJ2-5; d_call: NA; clone_size: many; cdr3_aa: CASTTSGGAQETQYF; cdr3_nt: TGCGCCAGCACCACAAGTGGGGGGGCGCAGGAGACCCAGTACTTC
v_call: TRBV28; j_call: TRBJ2-3; d_call: TRBD2; clone_size: few; cdr3_aa: CASRSGTSGGADTQYF; cdr3_nt: TGTGCCAGCAGATCCGGGACTAGCGGGGGAGCAGATACGCAGTATTTT
v_call: TRBV6-5; j_call: TRBJ1-4; d_call: NA; clone_size: many; cdr3_aa: CASSTAGPTNEKLFF; cdr3_nt: TGTGCCAGCAGTACCGCCGGCCCAACTAATGAAAAACTGTTTTTT
v_call: TRBV12-3/TRBV12-4; j_call: TRBJ1-4; d_call: TRBD1; clone_size: NA; cdr3_aa: CASSLGGDSEKLFF; cdr3_nt: TGTGCCAGCAGTTTAGGGGGGGACAGTGAAAAACTGTTTTTT
v_call: TRBV7-2; j_call: TRBJ2-1; d_call: NA; clone_size: many; cdr3_aa: CASSSYGTGSNEQFF; cdr3_nt: TGTGCCAGCAGCTCCTATGGGACCGGCTCGAATGAGCAGTTCTTC
v_call: TRBV29-1; j_call: TRBJ2-3; d_call: NA; clone_size: many; cdr3_aa: CSVFTDTQYF; cdr3_nt: TGCAGCGTCTTCACAGATACGCAGTATTTT
v_call: TRBV28; j_call: TRBJ2-5; d_call: NA; clone_size: many; cdr3_aa: CASRQTGEETQYF; cdr3_nt: TGTGCCAGCAGACAAACAGGCGAAGAGACCCAGTACTTC
v_call: TRBV5-1; j_call: TRBJ1-2; d_call: NA; clone_size: many; cdr3_aa: CASSNDLYGYTF; cdr3_nt: TGCGCCAGCAGTAATGACCTCTATGGCTACACCTTC
v_call: TRBV7-9; j_call: TRBJ2-1; d_call: NA; clone_size: many; cdr3_aa: CASRTKISANEQFF; cdr3_nt: TGTGCCAGCAGAACCAAAATCTCGGCCAATGAGCAGTTCTTC
v_call: TRBV4-1; j_call: TRBJ2-1; d_call: NA; clone_size: few; cdr3_aa: CAGSRADEQFF; cdr3_nt: TGCGCCGGCAGCCGTGCCGATGAGCAGTTCTTC
v_call: TRBV5-5; j_call: TRBJ2-7; d_call: TRBD1; clone_size: NA; cdr3_aa: CASSLGTETYEQYF; cdr3_nt: TGTGCCAGCAGCTTAGGGACAGAGACCTACGAGCAGTACTTC
v_call: TRBV6-5; j_call: TRBJ2-3; d_call: TRBD1; clone_size: NA; cdr3_aa: CVSSYSRGREDTQYF; cdr3_nt: TGTGTCAGCAGTTACTCAAGGGGGCGCGAAGATACGCAGTATTTT
v_call: TRBV18; j_call: TRBJ2-7; d_call: TRBD2; clone_size: NA; cdr3_aa: CASSPAGLAGYEQYF; cdr3_nt: TGTGCCAGCTCACCAGCGGGACTAGCGGGGTACGAGCAGTACTTC